The sample holds a few counts of the clone carrying this TCR beta chain. Its specificity is unknown. At one end, the junction sequence differs from germline, possibly due to a read error. Germline values: CDR1 DFQATT, CDR2 SNEGSKA (reference sequence). The CDR3 runs 15 residues. The sample is drawn from a study of CD8 T cells in ankylosing spondylitis. Points from the study as a whole: Ankylosing spondylitis blood seemed to carry a telltale TCR beta motif made of about 8 highly homologous variants. Enrichment of disease-linked clones was reportedly significant in matched ankylosing spondylitis synovial fluid. Reactive arthritis synovial fluid and blood previously showed some of these motif variants.

TCRdb processed the 5' RACE reads anew with MiXCR; each CDR3 protein has one entry. The sample has more than 95,000 distinct CDR3 sequences; 8% to 10% are singletons. The sample taken for sequencing was blood, either unsorted or a sorted T cell fraction (not recorded which). The TCR sequence derives from a male donor with ankylosing spondylitis or in good health (not recorded which). This chain uses TRBV20-1 with TRBJ1-3; weak D call: TRBD1 (6 bases). The CDR3 DNA sequence: TGCAGTGCTCCACCAAGGACAGCTTCTGGAAATACCATATATTTT. Translated, it gives CSAPPRTASGNTIYF.